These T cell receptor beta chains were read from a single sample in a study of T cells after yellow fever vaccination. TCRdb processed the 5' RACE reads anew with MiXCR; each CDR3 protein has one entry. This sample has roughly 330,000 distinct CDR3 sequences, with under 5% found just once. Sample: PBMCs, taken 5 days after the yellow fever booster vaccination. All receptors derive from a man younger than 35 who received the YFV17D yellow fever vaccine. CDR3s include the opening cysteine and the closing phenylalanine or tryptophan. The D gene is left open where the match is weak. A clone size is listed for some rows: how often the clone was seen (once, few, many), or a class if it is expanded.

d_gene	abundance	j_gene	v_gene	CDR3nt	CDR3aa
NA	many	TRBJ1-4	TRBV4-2	TGTGCCAGCAGCCAAGATCGTGACAGTCTTAATGAAAAACTGTTTTTT	CASSQDRDSLNEKLFF
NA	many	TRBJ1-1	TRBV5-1	TGCGCCAGCAGCCCCATAGCTTACGACAGCCAAGCTTTCTTT	CASSPIAYDSQAFF
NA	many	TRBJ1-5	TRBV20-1	TGCAGTGCTAGGGTTAGTAGCCCAAATCAGCCCCAGCATTTT	CSARVSSPNQPQHF
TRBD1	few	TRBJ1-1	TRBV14	TGTGCCAGCAGCCTTGGGGACAGCCGAATGAACACTGAAGCTTTCTTT	CASSLGDSRMNTEAFF
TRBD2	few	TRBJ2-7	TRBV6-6	TGTGCCAGCAGCACTAGCGGGGCAACCTACGAGCAGTACTTC	CASSTSGATYEQYF
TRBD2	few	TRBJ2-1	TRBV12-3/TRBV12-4	TGTGCCAGCAGTCCCCGGGCTAGCGGGGGGTTTTATGAGCAGTTCTTC	CASSPRASGGFYEQFF
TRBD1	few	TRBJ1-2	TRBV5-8	TGTGCCAGCAGCTTGGGAGACAGGGCCTATGGCTACACCTTC	CASSLGDRAYGYTF
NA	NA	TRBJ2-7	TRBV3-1	TGTGCCAGCAGCCCACCGACAGATAACTACGAGCAGTACTTC	CASSPPTDNYEQYF
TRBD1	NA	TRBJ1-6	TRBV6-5	TGTGCCAGCAGCCACAGGGGACAGGGACACAATTCACCCCTCCACTTT	CASSHRGQGHNSPLHF
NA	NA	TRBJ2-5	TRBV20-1	TGCAGTCTCCCCCTGGTCCGGGGGGCCGGAGAGACCCAGTACTTC	CSLPLVRGAGETQYF
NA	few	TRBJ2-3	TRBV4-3	TGCGCCAGCAGCCAAGTCCGCGGGGTTACAGATACGCAGTATTTT	CASSQVRGVTDTQYF
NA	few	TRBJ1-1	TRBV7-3	TGTGCCAGCAGCTTAACCGCCCATGGGGGGGGGGTGACTGAAGCTTTCTTT	CASSLTAHGGGVTEAFF
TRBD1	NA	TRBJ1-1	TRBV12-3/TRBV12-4	TGTGCCAGCAGTAGGGGGCCGAGCACTGAAGCTTTCTTT	CASSRGPSTEAFF
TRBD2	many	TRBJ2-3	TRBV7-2	TGTGCCAGCAGCTTATCTAGCGGGGGTCGCACAGATACGCAGTATTTT	CASSLSSGGRTDTQYF
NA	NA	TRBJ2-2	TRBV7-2	TGTGCCAGCAGCTTATACGACGTTGCCGGGGAGCTGTTTTTT	CASSLYDVAGELFF
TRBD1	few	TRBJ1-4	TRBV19	TGTGCCAGTAGTTCGGGACTCGGGGACAGCCAAAGTAATGAAAAACTGTTTTTT	CASSSGLGDSQSNEKLFF
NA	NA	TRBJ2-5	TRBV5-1	TGCGCCAGCACGACCGGGCAGATACAAGAGACCCAGTACTTC	CASTTGQIQETQYF